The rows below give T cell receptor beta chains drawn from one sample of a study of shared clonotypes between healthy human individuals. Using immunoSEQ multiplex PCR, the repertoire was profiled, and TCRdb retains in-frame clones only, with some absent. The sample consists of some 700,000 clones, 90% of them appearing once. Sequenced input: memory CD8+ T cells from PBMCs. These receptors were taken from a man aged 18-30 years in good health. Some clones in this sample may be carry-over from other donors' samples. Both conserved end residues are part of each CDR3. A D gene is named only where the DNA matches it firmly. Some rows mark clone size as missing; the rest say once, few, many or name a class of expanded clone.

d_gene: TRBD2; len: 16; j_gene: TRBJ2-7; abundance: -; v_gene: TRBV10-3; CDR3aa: CAISEWLAGGGYEQYF; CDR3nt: TGTGCCATCAGTGAGTGGCTAGCGGGAGGGGGGTACGAGCAGTACTTC
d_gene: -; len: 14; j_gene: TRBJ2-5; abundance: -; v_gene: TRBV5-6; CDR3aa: CASSLVVGQETQYF; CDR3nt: TGTGCCAGCAGCTTGGTTGTCGGGCAAGAGACCCAGTACTTC
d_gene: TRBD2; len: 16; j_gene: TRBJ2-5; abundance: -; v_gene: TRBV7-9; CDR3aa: CASSRRDSGSQETQYF; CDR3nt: TGTGCCAGCAGCCGTAGGGATAGCGGGAGCCAAGAGACCCAGTACTTC
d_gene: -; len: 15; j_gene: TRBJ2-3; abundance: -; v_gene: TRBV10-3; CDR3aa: CAISSFDGSTDTQYF; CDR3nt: TGTGCCATCAGCTCTTTCGACGGGAGCACAGATACGCAGTATTTT
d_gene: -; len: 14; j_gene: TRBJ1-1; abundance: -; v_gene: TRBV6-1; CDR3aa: CASSAQTGNTEAFF; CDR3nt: TGTGCCAGCAGTGCCCAGACAGGGAACACTGAAGCTTTCTTT
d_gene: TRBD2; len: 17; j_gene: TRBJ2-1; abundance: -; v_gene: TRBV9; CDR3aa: CASSGATLAGRSNEQFF; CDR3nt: TGTGCCAGCAGCGGGGCAACACTAGCGGGAAGAAGCAATGAGCAGTTCTTC
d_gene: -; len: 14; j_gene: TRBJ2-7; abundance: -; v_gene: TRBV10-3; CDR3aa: CASATGTLSHEQYF; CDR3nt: TGTGCCAGCGCAACCGGGACCCTCTCCCACGAGCAGTACTTC
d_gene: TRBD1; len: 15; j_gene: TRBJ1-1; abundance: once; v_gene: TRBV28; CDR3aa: CASSLRQGAGTEAFF; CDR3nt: TGTGCCAGCAGTTTAAGACAGGGGGCAGGCACTGAAGCTTTCTTT
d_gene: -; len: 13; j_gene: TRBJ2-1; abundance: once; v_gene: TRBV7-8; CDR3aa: CASSRRDLNEQFF; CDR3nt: TGTGCCAGCAGCCGACGGGACTTAAATGAGCAGTTCTTC
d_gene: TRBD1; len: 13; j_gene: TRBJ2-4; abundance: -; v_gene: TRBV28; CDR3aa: CASSFRGQGIQYF; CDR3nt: TGTGCCAGCAGTTTTAGGGGGCAGGGCATTCAGTACTTC
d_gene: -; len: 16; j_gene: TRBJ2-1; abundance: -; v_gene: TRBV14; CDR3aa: CASSPVGALGYNEQFF; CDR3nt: TGTGCCAGCAGCCCGGTCGGGGCCCTAGGCTACAATGAGCAGTTCTTC
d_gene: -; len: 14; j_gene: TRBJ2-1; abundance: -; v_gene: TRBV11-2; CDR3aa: CASSSLEIYNEQFF; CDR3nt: TGTGCCAGCAGCTCTCTAGAGATATACAATGAGCAGTTCTTC
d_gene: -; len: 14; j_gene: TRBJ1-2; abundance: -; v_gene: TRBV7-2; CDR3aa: CASSLARINYGYTF; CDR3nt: TGTGCCAGCAGCTTAGCTCGGATTAACTATGGCTACACCTTC
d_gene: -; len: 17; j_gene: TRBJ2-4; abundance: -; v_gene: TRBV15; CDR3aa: CATSRLQDDLAKNIQYF; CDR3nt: TGTGCCACCAGCAGATTGCAGGACGACCTAGCCAAAAACATTCAGTACTTC
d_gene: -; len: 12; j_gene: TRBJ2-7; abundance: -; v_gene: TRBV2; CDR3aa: CATLLGDYEQYF; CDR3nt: TGTGCCACCCTTTTAGGGGACTACGAGCAGTACTTC
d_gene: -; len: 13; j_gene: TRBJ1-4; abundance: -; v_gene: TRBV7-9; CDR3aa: CASSPEGSEKLFF; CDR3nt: TGTGCCAGCAGCCCGGAAGGGAGTGAAAAACTGTTTTTT
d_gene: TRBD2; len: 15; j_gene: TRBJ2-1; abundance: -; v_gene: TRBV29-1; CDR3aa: CSVRTSGIPYNEQFF; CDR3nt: TGCAGCGTCCGAACTAGCGGGATTCCCTACAATGAGCAGTTCTTC
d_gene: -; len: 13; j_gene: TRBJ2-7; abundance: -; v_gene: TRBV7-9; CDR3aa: CASRREAAYEQYF; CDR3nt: TGTGCCAGCAGAAGGGAGGCAGCCTACGAGCAGTACTTC
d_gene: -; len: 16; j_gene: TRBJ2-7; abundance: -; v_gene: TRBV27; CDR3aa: CASSLSASNLPYEQYF; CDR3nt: TGTGCCAGCAGTTTATCGGCAAGCAACCTCCCCTACGAGCAGTACTTC
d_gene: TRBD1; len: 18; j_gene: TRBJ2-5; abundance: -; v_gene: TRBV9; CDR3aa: CASSGHETTGVPGETQYF; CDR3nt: TGTGCCAGCAGCGGGCACGAAACGACAGGGGTACCGGGGGAGACCCAGTACTTC
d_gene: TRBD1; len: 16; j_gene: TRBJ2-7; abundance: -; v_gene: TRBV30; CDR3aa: CAWSEPTDRGLYEQYF; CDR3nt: TGTGCCTGGAGCGAACCAACTGACAGGGGGCTTTACGAGCAGTACTTC
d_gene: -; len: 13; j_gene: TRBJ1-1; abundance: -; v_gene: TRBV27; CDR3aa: CASSLTLNTEAFF; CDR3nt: TGTGCCAGCAGTCTGACCTTGAACACTGAAGCTTTCTTT
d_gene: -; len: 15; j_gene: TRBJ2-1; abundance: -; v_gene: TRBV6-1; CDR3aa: CASSPQDSSGDEQFF; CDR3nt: TGTGCCAGCAGCCCCCAGGACTCGTCGGGTGATGAGCAGTTCTTC
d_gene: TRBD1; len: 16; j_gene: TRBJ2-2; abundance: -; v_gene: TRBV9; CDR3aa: CASSARDRAATGELFF; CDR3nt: TGTGCCAGCAGCGCCCGGGACAGGGCGGCCACCGGGGAGCTGTTTTTT
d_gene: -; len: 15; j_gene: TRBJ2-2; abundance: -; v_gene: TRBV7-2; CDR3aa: CASSPTRVNTGELFF; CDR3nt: TGTGCCAGCAGCCCTACTCGGGTAAACACCGGGGAGCTGTTTTTT
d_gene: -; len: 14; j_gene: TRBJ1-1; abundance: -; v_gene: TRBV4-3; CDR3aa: CASSQAQGVAEAFF; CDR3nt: TGCGCCAGCAGCCAAGCACAGGGAGTCGCTGAAGCTTTCTTT
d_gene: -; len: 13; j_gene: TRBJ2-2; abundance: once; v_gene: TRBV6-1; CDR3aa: CASRAPNTGELFF; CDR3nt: TGTGCCAGCAGGGCACCGAACACCGGGGAGCTGTTTTTT
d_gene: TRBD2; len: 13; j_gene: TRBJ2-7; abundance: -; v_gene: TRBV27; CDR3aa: CASKVTSGYEQYF; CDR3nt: TGTGCCAGCAAAGTTACTAGCGGCTACGAGCAGTACTTC
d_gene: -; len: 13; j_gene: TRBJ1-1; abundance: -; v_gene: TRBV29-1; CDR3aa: CSVNVGMNTEAFF; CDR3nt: TGCAGCGTCAATGTGGGGATGAACACTGAAGCTTTCTTT
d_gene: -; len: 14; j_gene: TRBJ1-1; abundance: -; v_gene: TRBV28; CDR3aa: CASNFPEGQTEAFF; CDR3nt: TGTGCCAGCAACTTTCCCGAAGGGCAAACTGAAGCTTTCTTT
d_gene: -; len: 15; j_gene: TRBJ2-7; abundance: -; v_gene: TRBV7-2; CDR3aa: CASSPLVKRSYEQYF; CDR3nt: TGTGCCAGCAGCCCCCTCGTTAAGCGCTCCTACGAGCAGTACTTC
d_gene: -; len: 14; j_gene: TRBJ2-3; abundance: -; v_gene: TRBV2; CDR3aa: CASIVNGITDTQYF; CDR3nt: TGTGCCAGCATTGTGAACGGAATTACAGATACGCAGTATTTT
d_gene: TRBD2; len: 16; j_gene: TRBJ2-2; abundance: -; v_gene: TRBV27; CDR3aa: CASSKTSEGFTGELFF; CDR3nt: TGTGCCAGCAGTAAGACTAGCGAAGGATTTACCGGGGAGCTGTTTTTT
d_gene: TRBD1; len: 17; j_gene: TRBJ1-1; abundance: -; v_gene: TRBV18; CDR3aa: CASSPPRSTGGDTEAFF; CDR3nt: TGTGCCAGCTCACCACCGCGTTCAACAGGGGGGGACACTGAAGCTTTCTTT
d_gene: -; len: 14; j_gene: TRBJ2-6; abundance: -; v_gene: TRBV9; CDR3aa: CASSTNSGANVLTF; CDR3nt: TGTGCCAGCAGCACGAACTCTGGGGCCAACGTCCTGACTTTC
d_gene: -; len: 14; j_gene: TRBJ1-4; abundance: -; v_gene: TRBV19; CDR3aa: CASSITARNEKLFF; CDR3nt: TGTGCCAGTAGTATAACGGCCCGAAATGAAAAACTGTTTTTT
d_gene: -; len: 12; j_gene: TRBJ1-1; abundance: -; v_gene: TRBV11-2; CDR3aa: CASSFSNTEAFF; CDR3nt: TGTGCCAGCAGCTTTAGTAACACTGAAGCTTTCTTT
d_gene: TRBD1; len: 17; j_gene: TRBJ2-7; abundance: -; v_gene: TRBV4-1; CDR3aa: CASSQDVGQDGHYEQYF; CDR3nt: TGCGCCAGCAGCCAAGATGTGGGACAGGATGGCCACTACGAGCAGTACTTC
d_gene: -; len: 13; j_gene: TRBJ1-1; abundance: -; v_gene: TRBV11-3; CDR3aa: CASSLVGNTEAFF; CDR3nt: TGTGCCAGCAGCTTAGTAGGGAACACTGAAGCTTTCTTT
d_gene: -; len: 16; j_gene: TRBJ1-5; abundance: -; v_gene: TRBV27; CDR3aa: CASSPSQGEKSQPQHF; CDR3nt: TGTGCCAGCAGTCCCTCACAGGGAGAAAAAAGTCAGCCCCAGCATTTT
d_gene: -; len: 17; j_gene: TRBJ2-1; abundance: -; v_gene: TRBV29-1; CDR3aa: CSVEYPGGASSYNEQFF; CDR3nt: TGCAGCGTTGAATATCCAGGCGGGGCCAGCTCCTACAATGAGCAGTTCTTC
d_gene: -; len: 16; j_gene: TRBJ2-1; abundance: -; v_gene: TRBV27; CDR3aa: CASSHPFWTELNEQFF; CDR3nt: TGTGCCAGCAGTCACCCCTTTTGGACGGAGCTCAATGAGCAGTTCTTC